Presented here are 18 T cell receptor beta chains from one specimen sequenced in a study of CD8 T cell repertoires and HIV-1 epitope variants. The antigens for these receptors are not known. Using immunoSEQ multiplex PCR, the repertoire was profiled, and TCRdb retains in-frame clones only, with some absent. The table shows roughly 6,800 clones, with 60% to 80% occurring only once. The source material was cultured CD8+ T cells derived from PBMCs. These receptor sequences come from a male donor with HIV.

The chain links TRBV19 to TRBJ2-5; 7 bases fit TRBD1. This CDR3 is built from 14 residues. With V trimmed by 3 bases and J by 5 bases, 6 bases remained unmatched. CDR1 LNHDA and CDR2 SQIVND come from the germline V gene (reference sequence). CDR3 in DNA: TGTGCCAGTAGTATTAGACAGGGTTCGGAGACCCAGTACTTC. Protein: CASSIRQGSETQYF. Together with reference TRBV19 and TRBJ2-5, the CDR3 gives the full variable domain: DGGITQSPKYLFRKEGQNVTLSCEQNLNHDAMYWYRQDPGQGLRLIYYSQIVNDFQKGDIAEGYSVSREKKESFPLTVTSAQKNPTAFYLCASSIRQGSETQYFGPGTRLLVL.

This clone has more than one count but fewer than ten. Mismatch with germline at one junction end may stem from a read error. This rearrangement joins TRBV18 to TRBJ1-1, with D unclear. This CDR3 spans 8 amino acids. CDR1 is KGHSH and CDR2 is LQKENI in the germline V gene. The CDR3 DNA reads TGTGCCAGCTCACCCCCTCGTTGG. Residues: CASSPPRW. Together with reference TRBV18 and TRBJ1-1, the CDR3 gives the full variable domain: NAGVMQNPRHLVRRRGQEARLRCSPMKGHSHVYWYRQLPEEGLKFMVYLQKENIIDESGMPKERFSAEFPKEGPSILRIQQVVRGDSAAYFCASSPPRWGQGTRLTVV.

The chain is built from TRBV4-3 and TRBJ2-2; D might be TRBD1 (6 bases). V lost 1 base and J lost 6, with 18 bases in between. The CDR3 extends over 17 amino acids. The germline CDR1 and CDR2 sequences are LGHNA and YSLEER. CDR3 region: CASSQVPFRGGAGELFF. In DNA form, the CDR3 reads TGCGCCAGCAGCCAAGTCCCCTTCCGAGGGGGAGCCGGGGAGCTGTTTTTT.

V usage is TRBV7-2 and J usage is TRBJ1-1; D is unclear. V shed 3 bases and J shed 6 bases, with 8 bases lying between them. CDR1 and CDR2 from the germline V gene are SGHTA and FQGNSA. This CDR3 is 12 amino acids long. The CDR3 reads CASSLGNPEAFF. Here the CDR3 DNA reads TGTGCCAGCAGCTTGGGTAACCCTGAAGCTTTCTTT.

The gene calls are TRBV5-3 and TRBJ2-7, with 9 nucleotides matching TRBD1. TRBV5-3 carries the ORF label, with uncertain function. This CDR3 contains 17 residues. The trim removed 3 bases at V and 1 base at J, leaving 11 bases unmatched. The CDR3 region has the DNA TGTGCCAGAAGCTCTAACGTAGGGACAGGGAGATCCTACGAGCAGTACTTC. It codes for CARSSNVGTGRSYEQYF.

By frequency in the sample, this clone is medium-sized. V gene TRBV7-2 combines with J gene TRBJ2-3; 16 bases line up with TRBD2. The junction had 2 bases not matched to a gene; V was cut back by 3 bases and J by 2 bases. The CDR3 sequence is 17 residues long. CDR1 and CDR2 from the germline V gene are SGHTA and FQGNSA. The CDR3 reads CASSLGLAGGPTDTQYF. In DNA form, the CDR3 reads TGTGCCAGCAGCTTGGGACTAGCGGGAGGGCCCACAGATACGCAGTATTTT.

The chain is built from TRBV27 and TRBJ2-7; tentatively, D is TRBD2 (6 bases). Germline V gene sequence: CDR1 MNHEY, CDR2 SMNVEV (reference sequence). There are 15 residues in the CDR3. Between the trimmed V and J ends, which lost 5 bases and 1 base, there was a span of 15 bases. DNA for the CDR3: TGTGCCAGCAGTATTCGGGAGCCGGAATCCTACGAGCAGTACTTC. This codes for CASSIREPESYEQYF.

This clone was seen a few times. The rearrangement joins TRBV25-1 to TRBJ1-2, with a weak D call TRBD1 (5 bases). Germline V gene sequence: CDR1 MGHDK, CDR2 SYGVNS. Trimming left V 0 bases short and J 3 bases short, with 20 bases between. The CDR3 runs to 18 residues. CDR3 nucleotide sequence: TGTGCCAGCAGTGAATATTCGATCGCAGGGCAATCTTACTATGGCTACACCTTC. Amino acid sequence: CASSEYSIAGQSYYGYTF.

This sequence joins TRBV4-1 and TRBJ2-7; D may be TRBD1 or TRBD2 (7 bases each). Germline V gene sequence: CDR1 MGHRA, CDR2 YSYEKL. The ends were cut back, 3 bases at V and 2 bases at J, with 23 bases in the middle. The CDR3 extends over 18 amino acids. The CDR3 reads CASSQDLPGGGPPYEQYF. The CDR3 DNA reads TGCGCCAGCAGCCAGGACCTTCCAGGGGGGGGGCCCCCCTACGAGCAGTACTTC.

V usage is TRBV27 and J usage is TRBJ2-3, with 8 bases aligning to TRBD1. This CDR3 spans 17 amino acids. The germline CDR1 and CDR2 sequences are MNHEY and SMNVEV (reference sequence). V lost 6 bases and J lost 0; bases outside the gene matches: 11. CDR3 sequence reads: CASRSLSGGWSTDTQYF. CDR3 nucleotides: TGTGCCAGCAGGTCCTTGTCAGGGGGCTGGAGCACAGATACGCAGTATTTT.

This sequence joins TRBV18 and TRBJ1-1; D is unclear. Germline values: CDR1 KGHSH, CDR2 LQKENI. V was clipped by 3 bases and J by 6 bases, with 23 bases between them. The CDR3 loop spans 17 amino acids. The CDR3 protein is CASSPNLRAAGGSEAFF. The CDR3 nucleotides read TGTGCCAGCTCACCGAACCTAAGGGCCGCCGGAGGATCTGAAGCTTTCTTT. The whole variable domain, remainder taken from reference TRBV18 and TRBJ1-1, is NAGVMQNPRHLVRRRGQEARLRCSPMKGHSHVYWYRQLPEEGLKFMVYLQKENIIDESGMPKERFSAEFPKEGPSILRIQQVVRGDSAAYFCASSPNLRAAGGSEAFFGQGTRLTVV.

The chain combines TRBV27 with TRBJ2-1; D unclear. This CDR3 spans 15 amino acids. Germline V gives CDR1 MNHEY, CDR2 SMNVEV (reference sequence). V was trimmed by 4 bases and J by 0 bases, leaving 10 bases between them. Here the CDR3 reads CASSSTVSSYNEQFF. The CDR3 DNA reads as TGTGCCAGCAGTTCGACGGTAAGCTCCTACAATGAGCAGTTCTTC.

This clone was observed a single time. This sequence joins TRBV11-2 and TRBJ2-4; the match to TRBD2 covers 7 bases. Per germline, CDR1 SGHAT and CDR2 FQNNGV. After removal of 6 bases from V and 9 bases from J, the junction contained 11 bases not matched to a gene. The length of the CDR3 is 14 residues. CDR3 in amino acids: CASSPIAGRGIQYF. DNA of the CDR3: TGTGCCAGCAGTCCAATCGCAGGGAGGGGCATTCAGTACTTC. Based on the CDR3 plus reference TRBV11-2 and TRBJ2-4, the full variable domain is EAGVAQSPRYKIIEKRQSVAFWCNPISGHATLYWYQQILGQGPKLLIQFQNNGVVDDSQLPKDRFSAERLKGVDSTLKIQPAKLEDSAVYLCASSPIAGRGIQYFGAGTRLSVL.

The CDR3 protein is CAWRPGSSYNEQFF. The CDR3 nucleotides are TGTGCCTGGAGGCCCGGTAGCTCCTACAATGAGCAGTTCTTC. This rearrangement joins TRBV30 to TRBJ2-1; D is uncertain. CDR3 size: 14 residues. Trimming stripped 3 bases from V and 0 bases from J, with 9 bases between. From germline, CDR1 is GTSNPN and CDR2 SVGIG (reference sequence).

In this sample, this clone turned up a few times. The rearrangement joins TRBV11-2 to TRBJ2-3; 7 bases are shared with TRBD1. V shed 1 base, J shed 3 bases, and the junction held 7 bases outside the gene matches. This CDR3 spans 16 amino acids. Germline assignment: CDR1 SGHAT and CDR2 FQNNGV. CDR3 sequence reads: CASSLGRQGDTDTQYF. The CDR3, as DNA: TGTGCCAGCAGCTTAGGTCGACAGGGCGATACAGATACGCAGTATTTT.

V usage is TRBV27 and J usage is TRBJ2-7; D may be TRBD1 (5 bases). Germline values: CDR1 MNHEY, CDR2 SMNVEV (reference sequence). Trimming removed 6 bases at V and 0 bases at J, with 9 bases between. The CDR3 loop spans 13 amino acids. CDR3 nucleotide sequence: TGTGCCAGCAGCGGACATATCTCCTACGAGCAGTACTTC. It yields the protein CASSGHISYEQYF.

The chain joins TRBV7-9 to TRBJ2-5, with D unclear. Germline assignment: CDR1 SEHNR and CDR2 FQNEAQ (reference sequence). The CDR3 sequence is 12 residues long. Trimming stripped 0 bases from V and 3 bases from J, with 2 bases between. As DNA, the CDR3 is TGTGCCAGCAGCTTAGCTAAAGAGACCCAGTACTTC. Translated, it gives CASSLAKETQYF.

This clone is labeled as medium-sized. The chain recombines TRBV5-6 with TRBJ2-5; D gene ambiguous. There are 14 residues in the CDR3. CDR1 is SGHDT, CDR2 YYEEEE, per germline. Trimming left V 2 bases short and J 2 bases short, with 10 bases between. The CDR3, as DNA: TGTGCCAGCAGCTTCCTAACACCTCAAGAGACCCAGTACTTC. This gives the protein CASSFLTPQETQYF.